Listed below are T cell receptor beta chains from one sample, sequenced in a study of CD8+CD57+ T cells in acquired aplastic anemia. TCRdb passed the reads through MiXCR, listing each CDR3 protein once. The sample lists 100,000 to 150,000 distinct CDR3 sequences; around two fifths were seen once. The material sequenced was sorted CD4+, CD8+, or CD8+CD57+ T cells (not recorded which) from PBMCs. These receptors were collected from a human donor in good health, serving as a control. The CDR3 runs from the conserved cysteine through the conserved F or W. Each record gives: V gene, clone size, J gene, D gene, CDR3 DNA, CDR3 protein. D genes are given only for firm matches. Expanded clones are given a class, and other clones once, few, many or no size at all.

TRBV13,many,TRBJ2-1,NA,TGTGCCAGCAGCTTAGCGCCGGGGGAGGCCTACAATGAGCAGTTCTTC,CASSLAPGEAYNEQFF
TRBV10-3,many,TRBJ1-1,TRBD1,TGTGCCACCACAGGGACAGGCTTGAACACTGAAGCTTTCTTT,CATTGTGLNTEAFF
TRBV19,many,TRBJ1-1,NA,TGTGCCAGTATGGCCCCGGGGGGCGTGAGCACTGAAGCTTTCTTT,CASMAPGGVSTEAFF
TRBV28,NA,TRBJ1-6,NA,TGTGCCAGCAGCCGAACAGGGACCCAAAGCTCCTATAATTCACCCCTCCACTTT,CASSRTGTQSSYNSPLHF
TRBV24-1,NA,TRBJ2-1,NA,TGTGCCACCAGTGTCCTGAATGAGCAGTTCTTC,CATSVLNEQFF
TRBV19,NA,TRBJ1-5,NA,TGTGCCAGTAGTCCAAGACAAGCCAGCAATCAGCCCCAGCATTTT,CASSPRQASNQPQHF
TRBV19,NA,TRBJ2-3,TRBD2,TGTGCCAGTAGTGATCTAGCGGGGGGAGATACGCAGTATTTT,CASSDLAGGDTQYF
TRBV10-2,NA,TRBJ1-1,TRBD1,TGCGCCACCTCCCTAACAGGGGGGACTGAAGCTTTCTTT,CATSLTGGTEAFF
TRBV7-9,many,TRBJ2-4,NA,TGTGCCAGCAGCCCGAGGGGGGCCGTTAAAAACATTCAGTACTTC,CASSPRGAVKNIQYF
TRBV20-1,NA,TRBJ2-7,TRBD1,TGCAGTGCGCCGGGACAGGGCCTATACGAGCAGTACTTC,CSAPGQGLYEQYF
TRBV12-3/TRBV12-4,NA,TRBJ1-2,TRBD1,TGTGCCAGCACCAGGACAGGGGCCTATGGCTACACCTTC,CASTRTGAYGYTF
TRBV10-3,NA,TRBJ1-1,TRBD1,TGTGCCATCAGTGAGTCTTTGGGGACAGGGGGTTCCACTGAAGCTTTCTTT,CAISESLGTGGSTEAFF
TRBV10-3,NA,TRBJ2-1,TRBD2,TGTGCCATCCGGGGACTAGCGGGAGGGTACAATGAGCAGTTCTTC,CAIRGLAGGYNEQFF
TRBV6-1,NA,TRBJ1-2,TRBD1,TGTGCCAGCACCGACGGAGGGGGCGGCTGGGATGGCTACACCTTC,CASTDGGGGWDGYTF
TRBV6-4,many,TRBJ2-5,NA,TGTGCCAGCAGTGACTCTGTGGGAGAGACCCAGTACTTC,CASSDSVGETQYF
TRBV19,many,TRBJ1-5,NA,TGTGCCACCTCCTATCTCAATCAGCCCCAGCATTTT,CATSYLNQPQHF
TRBV7-9,NA,TRBJ1-1,NA,TGTGCCAGCAGCCCAGGCACTGAAGCTTTCTTT,CASSPGTEAFF
TRBV2,few,TRBJ1-2,NA,TGTGCCAGCAGTTTGGGGCGGCGTCCTAACTATGGCTACACCTTC,CASSLGRRPNYGYTF
TRBV12-3/TRBV12-4,many,TRBJ2-7,TRBD2,TGTGCCAGCAGTTGGGAGGGGCGGACTAGCGGGAGACACATACTGTACGAGCAGTACTTC,CASSWEGRTSGRHILYEQYF
TRBV12-5,few,TRBJ1-2,TRBD1,TGTGCTAGTGGTTTGGTGGTTAAGGGACAGTCCTATGGCTACACCTTC,CASGLVVKGQSYGYTF
TRBV20-1,many,TRBJ1-4,TRBD1,TGCAGTGCTAGAGATCGGGGTGACAGGGGCTGGAAACTGTTTTTT,CSARDRGDRGWKLFF
TRBV6-1,many,TRBJ2-7,NA,TGTGCCAGCAGTGATTTAAGGGCCTCCTACGAGCAGTACTTC,CASSDLRASYEQYF
TRBV10-3,medium-sized,TRBJ1-2,NA,TGTGCCATCAGCGGGCCAAAGCAAGCTGGCTACACCTTC,CAISGPKQAGYTF
TRBV7-7,many,TRBJ2-7,NA,TGTGCCAGCAGCTACACGGAAGACTACGAGCAGTACTTC,CASSYTEDYEQYF
TRBV6-1,NA,TRBJ2-7,TRBD2,TGTGCCAGCAGTCCACCGACTAGCGGGGACGGACCCTACGAGCAGTACTTC,CASSPPTSGDGPYEQYF
TRBV15,once,TRBJ2-7,NA,TGTGCCACCGGCAGAGGAGGTAGCCCTGGCGGGCAGTACTTC,CATGRGGSPGGQYF
TRBV7-2,many,TRBJ2-7,NA,TGTGCCAGCAGCTTAGGGACGGGGCAGTACTTC,CASSLGTGQYF
TRBV9,few,TRBJ1-2,NA,TGTGCCAGCAGTGAGTCAGGGGCAGGAGGTCATGGCTACACCTTC,CASSESGAGGHGYTF
TRBV20-1,many,TRBJ1-2,NA,TGCAGTGCTCCTGACTTTTCAAACTATGGCTACACCTTC,CSAPDFSNYGYTF
TRBV29-1,NA,TRBJ2-7,NA,TGCAGCGCCGGGGGACCGCCGGCCTACGAGCAGTACTTC,CSAGGPPAYEQYF
TRBV4-1,many,TRBJ2-7,NA,TGCGCCAGCAGCCAGTCGGACTTTCTCCGGGGGGCTTCCTACGAGCAGTACTTC,CASSQSDFLRGASYEQYF
TRBV10-1,many,TRBJ2-7,TRBD2,TGCGCCAGTCCGACCGGGCAGCGGGGGAACTACGAGCAGTACTTC,CASPTGQRGNYEQYF
TRBV20-1,many,TRBJ2-5,TRBD1,TGCAGTGCACCGGACAGGAGGCAAGAGACCCAGTACTTC,CSAPDRRQETQYF
TRBV20-1,once,TRBJ2-7,NA,TGCAGTGCCAGTGATAGGACGATTGGGGAGCAGTACTTC,CSASDRTIGEQYF
TRBV11-1,many,TRBJ1-3,NA,TGTGCCAGCAGCTTAGCCCTGCCCGGACGGAGCTCTGGAAACACCATATATTTT,CASSLALPGRSSGNTIYF
TRBV20-1,NA,TRBJ1-2,TRBD1,TGCAGTGCTAGAGAGCCCGGGACAGGGGCTGGCTACACCTTC,CSAREPGTGAGYTF
TRBV7-3,NA,TRBJ1-1,NA,TGTGCCAGCAGGCCGGGCGGCTTTAGTAATGAAGCTTTCTTT,CASRPGGFSNEAFF
TRBV7-4,NA,TRBJ2-7,NA,TGTGCCAGCAGCACCGATACGTACGAGCAGTACTTC,CASSTDTYEQYF
TRBV24-1,many,TRBJ1-1,TRBD1,TGTGCCACCAGTGATTGGCGTGGGGGACAGGTGGGGGCTTTCTTT,CATSDWRGGQVGAFF
TRBV2,NA,TRBJ2-5,NA,TGTGCCAGCAGTGGAGGCGGGATAGCCGAGACCCAGTACTTC,CASSGGGIAETQYF
TRBV5-1,many,TRBJ1-2,TRBD1,TGCGCCAGCAGCCGCCAGACAGGGGAAGCTAACTATGGCTACACCTTC,CASSRQTGEANYGYTF
TRBV7-9,many,TRBJ2-1,NA,TGTGCCAGCACCGGTCGTGTTAACTACAATGAGCAGTTCTTC,CASTGRVNYNEQFF
TRBV24-1,many,TRBJ1-2,NA,TGTGCCACCAGTGATGGGACTGGCTACACCTTC,CATSDGTGYTF
TRBV3-1,few,TRBJ2-7,NA,TGTGCCAGCAGCCCAGAATTAGCTATCTCCTACGAGCAGTACTTC,CASSPELAISYEQYF
TRBV7-9,NA,TRBJ2-3,NA,TGCGGTCCGGCAGATACGCAGTATTTT,CGPADTQYF
TRBV20-1,few,TRBJ1-2,TRBD1,TGCAGTGCTAGAGGCAGTACGGCCGGGACAGGGGACTATGGCTACACCTTC,CSARGSTAGTGDYGYTF
TRBV10-3,once,TRBJ1-2,TRBD1,TGTGCCATCAGTGAGTCGCGACAGGGGGTCTACGGCTACACCTTC,CAISESRQGVYGYTF
TRBV28,NA,TRBJ2-2,NA,TGTGCCAGCAGTTGGAGCCTGGACAGGGAGGGCACCGGGGAGCTGTTTTTT,CASSWSLDREGTGELFF
TRBV2,NA,TRBJ1-5,NA,TGTGCCAGCAGCAAAGGACAGAATCAGCCCCAGCATTTT,CASSKGQNQPQHF
TRBV3-1,NA,TRBJ1-1,NA,TGTGCCAGCAGCCAAGACAGGTCTAGGGGGTTGGCTGGAGCTTTCTTT,CASSQDRSRGLAGAFF
TRBV10-3,many,TRBJ2-7,NA,TGTGCCATCAGGGAGACCGACACGTCCTACGAGCAGTACTTC,CAIRETDTSYEQYF
TRBV2,many,TRBJ1-6,NA,TGTGCCAGCACTGTTCAACCAACAGGGATAAACTCACCCCTCCACTTT,CASTVQPTGINSPLHF
TRBV7-8,few,TRBJ2-1,NA,TGTGCCAGCAGCCAAAAACGGGCAGATTCCTACAATGAGCAGTTCTTC,CASSQKRADSYNEQFF
TRBV7-9,many,TRBJ2-2,NA,TGTGCCAGCAGCTTAGGCACCGGGGAGCTGTTTTTT,CASSLGTGELFF
TRBV10-1,many,TRBJ2-5,TRBD1,TGCGCCAGCAGCCACGCCGGGACAGGGGGCGGAGAGACCCAGTACTTC,CASSHAGTGGGETQYF
TRBV6-5,NA,TRBJ2-5,TRBD1,TGTGCCAGCAGTTGGGACAGGTTGGAGACCCAGTACTTC,CASSWDRLETQYF